The rows below give T cell receptor beta chains drawn from one sample of a study of CD8+ T cells in alopecia areata. Sequencing used immunoSEQ multiplex PCR; TCRdb keeps in-frame clones, though not all of them. Among roughly 150,000 clones listed, around 50% were seen once. The sample consisted of CD8+ T cells sorted from blood, taken at week 0. The receptors shown here come from a human donor with alopecia areata. Each CDR3 is given with its conserved first and last residue. A D gene is named only where the DNA matches it firmly. Expanded clones get a size class; other rows say once, few or many, or leave the size out.

>.|TRBV19|.|TRBJ2-7
TGTGCCAGTAGTATCCCCCGGGACGGAAGAACCTACGAGCAGTACTTC
CASSIPRDGRTYEQYF
>.|TRBV30|.|TRBJ2-7
TGTGCCTGGACGGGACGGTCCTCCTACGAGCAGTACTTC
CAWTGRSSYEQYF
>once|TRBV2|.|TRBJ1-5
TGTGCCAGCAGCTTCGCGGAAGGCAATCAGCCCCAGCATTTT
CASSFAEGNQPQHF
>.|TRBV5-1|.|TRBJ1-1
TGCGCCAGCAGCTTAACGGCTAGCTGGAATGCTGAAGCTTTCTTT
CASSLTASWNAEAFF
>.|TRBV10-2|.|TRBJ1-1
TGCGCCAGCACTATGAACACTGAAGCTTTCTTT
CASTMNTEAFF
>few|TRBV7-2|.|TRBJ2-3
TGTGCCAGCAGCTTGGTGGGAGCTAGCACAGATACGCAGTATTTT
CASSLVGASTDTQYF
>.|TRBV7-9|.|TRBJ1-2
TGTGCCAGCAGCTTCAACAGAGGCCGCAACTATGGCTACACCTTC
CASSFNRGRNYGYTF
>.|TRBV2|TRBD2|TRBJ2-5
TGTGCCAGCAGCGTTGGGCGGGGGGTTTCACAAGAGACCCAGTACTTC
CASSVGRGVSQETQYF
>.|TRBV18|.|TRBJ2-1
TGTGCCAGCTCACCCGACAGGAGCTCCTACAATGAGCAGTTCTTC
CASSPDRSSYNEQFF
>few|TRBV30|.|TRBJ1-1
TGTGCCTGGTCAGACGGACGGACTGAAGCTTTCTTT
CAWSDGRTEAFF
>.|TRBV4-3|.|TRBJ1-1
TGCGCCAGCAGCCGGACCATGAACACTGAAGCTTTCTTT
CASSRTMNTEAFF
>.|TRBV29-1|.|TRBJ2-7
TGCAGCGTTGTTGGAGTCAACGCCGGGACCACAGAGGTCTACGAGCAGTACTTC
CSVVGVNAGTTEVYEQYF
>.|TRBV30|.|TRBJ1-3
TGTGCCGGGACCGGGACCAATAGAAACACCATATATTTT
CAGTGTNRNTIYF
>.|TRBV29-1|.|TRBJ1-2
TGCAGCGTTGAGGGCCTATGGGGCTACACCTTC
CSVEGLWGYTF
>.|TRBV30|TRBD2|TRBJ2-3
TGTGCCTGGAGTCCTCAGACTAGCGGGGGCACAGATACGCAGTATTTT
CAWSPQTSGGTDTQYF
>.|TRBV25-1|.|TRBJ1-4
TGTGCCAGCAGTCTCCGGGACAATGAGGAAAAACTGTTTTTT
CASSLRDNEEKLFF
>once|TRBV27|.|TRBJ2-7
TGTGCCAGCAGTGTAAGTTCTCGAGCCTACGAGCAGTACTTC
CASSVSSRAYEQYF
>.|TRBV4-3|TRBD1|TRBJ2-7
TGCGCCAGCAGCCAGGGGGACAGCACCTACGAGCAGTACTTC
CASSQGDSTYEQYF
>.|TRBV4-3|.|TRBJ2-1
TGCGCCAGCAGCCCGGGAAAGGTTTTGGTAACCGGCGATGAGCAGTTCTTC
CASSPGKVLVTGDEQFF
>.|TRBV11-2|.|TRBJ2-7
TGTGCCAGCAGCTTGTATCGAGGGGGAGTTGACGAGCAGTACTTC
CASSLYRGGVDEQYF
>.|TRBV14|.|TRBJ1-2
TGTGCCAGCAGCCCTAAGAGGGTGGATGGCTACACCTTC
CASSPKRVDGYTF
>.|TRBV9|.|TRBJ1-2
TGTGCCAGCGCCGATTCAGGGGACCACTATGGCTACACCTTC
CASADSGDHYGYTF
>few|TRBV11-2|.|TRBJ2-4
TGTGCCAGCAGCTTAATCGGGGATCAACGACTAGCCAAAAACATTCAGTACTTC
CASSLIGDQRLAKNIQYF
>.|TRBV9|TRBD1|TRBJ2-7
TGTGCCAGCAGCCTCGGGACAGGGCCTTCCTACGAGCAGTACTTC
CASSLGTGPSYEQYF
>few|TRBV29-1|.|TRBJ2-1
TGCAGCGTTGCTGGTGGGGGAGCCAATGAGCAGTTCTTC
CSVAGGGANEQFF
>.|TRBV4-1|TRBD1|TRBJ2-7
TGCGCCAGCAGTCCGGGACAGGGAAGCTACGAGCAGTACTTC
CASSPGQGSYEQYF
>.|TRBV30|TRBD1|TRBJ1-2
TGTGCCTGGAGTGAGGGGGCCGTCTATGGCTACACCTTC
CAWSEGAVYGYTF
>.|TRBV2|TRBD2|TRBJ2-7
TGTGCCAGCAGAGAGGCAGTCGGGGGAGGGATGTCCTACGAGCAGTACTTC
CASREAVGGGMSYEQYF
>.|TRBV4-3|.|TRBJ1-1
TGCGCCAGCAGCCAAGACAACACGAAGAACACTGAAGCTTTCTTT
CASSQDNTKNTEAFF
>few|TRBV2|.|TRBJ2-7
TGTGCCACCAGGTGGTCCTACGAGCAGTACTTC
CATRWSYEQYF
>.|TRBV5-4|.|TRBJ2-3
TGTGCCAGCAGCACTCTAGCGATCAGCACAGATACGCAGTATTTT
CASSTLAISTDTQYF
>.|TRBV7-9|TRBD2|TRBJ2-7
TGTGCCAGCAGCTCCAACCTAGCGGACCCAACCTACGAGCAGTACTTC
CASSSNLADPTYEQYF
>few|TRBV2|TRBD1|TRBJ1-5
TGTGCCAGCAAAGAACAGGGGGTTCAGCCCCAGCATTTT
CASKEQGVQPQHF
>.|TRBV30|.|TRBJ2-7
TGTGCCTGGAGTGAAGACTCTAGCTCCTACGAGCAGTACTTC
CAWSEDSSSYEQYF
>.|TRBV12-5|.|TRBJ2-2
TGTGCTAGTGCCCCTTACACCGGGGAGCTGTTTTTT
CASAPYTGELFF
>.|TRBV13|.|TRBJ1-4
TGTGCCAGCAGCTCCACAACACAGAGGGAAAAACTGTTTTTT
CASSSTTQREKLFF
>.|TRBV7-9|TRBD1|TRBJ2-1
TGTGCCAGCAGATCCGGGACAGGGGTTCCCTACAATGAGCAGTTCTTC
CASRSGTGVPYNEQFF
>.|TRBV13|.|TRBJ2-7
TGTGCCAGCAGCCAAGACTACGAGCAGTACTTC
CASSQDYEQYF
>.|TRBV5-1|TRBD1|TRBJ1-2
TGCGCCAGCAGGCTGGACAGGCTCGGCTACACCTTC
CASRLDRLGYTF
>.|TRBV6-1|TRBD2|TRBJ2-2
TGTGCCAGCAGTGAAGGGATAGCGGGGGCCCCCGCCGGGGAGCTGTTTTTT
CASSEGIAGAPAGELFF
>.|TRBV30|.|TRBJ2-1
TGTGCCTCGGTCGGAGGGGGAGACAATGAGCAGTTCTTC
CASVGGGDNEQFF
>.|TRBV30|TRBD1|TRBJ1-4
TGTGCCTGGAGCCCGACAGGGACTAATGAAAAACTGTTTTTT
CAWSPTGTNEKLFF
>once|TRBV6-6|.|TRBJ1-5
TGTGCCAGCAGTTTTGTCCCGCAGGGGAGCAATCAGCCCCAGCATTTT
CASSFVPQGSNQPQHF
>.|TRBV30|TRBD1|TRBJ2-2
TGTGCCTGGGACAGGGACGGTACCGGGGAGCTGTTTTTT
CAWDRDGTGELFF
>once|TRBV30|.|TRBJ2-7
TGTGCCTGGAGAGGAGGGTCCGAGCAGTACTTC
CAWRGGSEQYF
>.|TRBV4-1|TRBD2|TRBJ2-1
TGCGCCAGCAGCCCTATAGCGGGGGACAGTTTGCAGTTCTTC
CASSPIAGDSLQFF
>.|TRBV5-1|.|TRBJ2-3
TGCGCCAGCAGCTTGAGAGGGGGTTTGGGCACAGATACGCAGTATTTT
CASSLRGGLGTDTQYF
>few|TRBV9|.|TRBJ1-2
TGTGCCAGCAGCGATCGACAGGAATCGAACTATGGCTACACCTTC
CASSDRQESNYGYTF